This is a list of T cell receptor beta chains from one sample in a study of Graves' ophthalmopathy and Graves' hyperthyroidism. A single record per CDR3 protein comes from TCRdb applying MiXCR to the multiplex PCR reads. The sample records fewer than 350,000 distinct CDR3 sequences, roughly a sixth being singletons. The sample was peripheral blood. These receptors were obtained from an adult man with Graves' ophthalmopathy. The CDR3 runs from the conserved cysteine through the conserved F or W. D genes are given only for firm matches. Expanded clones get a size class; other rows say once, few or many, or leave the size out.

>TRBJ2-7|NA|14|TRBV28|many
CASSFPGKPYEQYF
TGTGCCAGCAGTTTCCCCGGGAAGCCCTACGAGCAGTACTTC
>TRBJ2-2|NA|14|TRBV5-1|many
CASSSTQGAGELFF
TGCGCCAGCAGCTCCACCCAGGGTGCCGGGGAGCTGTTTTTT
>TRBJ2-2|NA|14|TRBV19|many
CASRTAPNTGELFF
TGTGCCAGTAGGACAGCACCGAACACCGGGGAGCTGTTTTTT
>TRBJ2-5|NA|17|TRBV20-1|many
CSARDPVGQGVRETQYF
TGCAGTGCTAGAGATCCGGTGGGACAAGGCGTTAGGGAGACCCAGTACTTC
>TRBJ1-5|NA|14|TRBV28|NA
CASSTWGGNQPQHF
TGTGCCAGCAGTACATGGGGAGGCAATCAGCCCCAGCATTTT
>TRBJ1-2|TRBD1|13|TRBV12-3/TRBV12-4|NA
CASGDSYNYGYTF
TGTGCCAGCGGGGACAGCTATAACTATGGCTACACCTTC
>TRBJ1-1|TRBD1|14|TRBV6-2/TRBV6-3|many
CASSYRDRDTEAFF
TGTGCCAGCAGTTACCGGGACAGGGACACTGAAGCTTTCTTT
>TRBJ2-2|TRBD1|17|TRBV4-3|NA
CASSRVTGGYGTGELFF
TGCGCCAGCAGCCGGGTGACAGGGGGCTATGGCACCGGGGAGCTGTTTTTT
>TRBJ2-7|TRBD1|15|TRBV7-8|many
CASSLDSDRGYEQYF
TGTGCCAGCAGCTTAGACAGCGACAGGGGCTACGAGCAGTACTTC
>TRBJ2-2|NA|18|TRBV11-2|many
CASSLEGVSSLNTGELFF
TGTGCCAGCAGCTTGGAGGGAGTGAGTTCCCTGAACACCGGGGAGCTGTTTTTT
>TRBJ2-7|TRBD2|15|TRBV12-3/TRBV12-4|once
CASSPRMGAGGEQYF
TGTGCCAGCAGCCCCAGAATGGGAGCGGGAGGGGAGCAGTACTTC
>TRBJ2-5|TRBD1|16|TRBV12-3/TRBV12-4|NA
CASTEPGQGHQETQYF
TGTGCCAGCACTGAACCGGGACAGGGGCACCAAGAGACCCAGTACTTC
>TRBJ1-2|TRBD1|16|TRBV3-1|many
CASSPERTGDGYGYTF
TGTGCCAGCAGCCCAGAACGGACAGGAGACGGCTATGGCTACACCTTC
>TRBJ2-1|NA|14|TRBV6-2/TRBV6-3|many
CASSSLVSRDEQFF
TGTGCCAGCAGTTCCCTCGTCAGTCGGGATGAGCAGTTCTTC
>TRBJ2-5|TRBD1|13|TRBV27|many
CASSFDRGEAQYF
TGTGCCAGCAGTTTCGACAGGGGAGAGGCCCAGTACTTC
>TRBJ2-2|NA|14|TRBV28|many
CASSSLVGTGELFF
TGTGCCAGCAGTTCCCTCGTAGGGACCGGGGAGCTGTTTTTT
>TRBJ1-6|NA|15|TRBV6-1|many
CASSDAVWLYSPLHF
TGTGCCAGCAGTGATGCTGTCTGGTTGTATTCACCCCTCCACTTT
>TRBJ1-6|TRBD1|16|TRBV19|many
CASTEVAGGRNSPLHF
TGTGCCAGTACGGAGGTGGCAGGGGGCAGGAATTCACCCCTCCACTTT
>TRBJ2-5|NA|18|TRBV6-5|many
CASSTDRGTDISQETQYF
TGTGCCAGCAGTACAGATAGGGGGACGGACATCTCCCAAGAGACCCAGTACTTC
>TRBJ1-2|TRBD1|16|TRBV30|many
CACSGTANFGNYGYTF
TGTGCCTGTTCCGGGACAGCCAACTTTGGGAACTATGGCTACACCTTC
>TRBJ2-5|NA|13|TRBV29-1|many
CSVVGRSQETQYF
TGCAGCGTTGTGGGCAGGTCCCAAGAGACCCAGTACTTC
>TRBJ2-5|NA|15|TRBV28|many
CASSFWQGNKRTQYF
TGTGCCAGCAGTTTTTGGCAGGGGAACAAGAGGACCCAGTACTTC
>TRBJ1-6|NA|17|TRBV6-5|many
CASSYPLGGAYNSPLHF
TGTGCCAGCAGTTATCCCCTCGGGGGGGCTTATAATTCACCCCTCCACTTT
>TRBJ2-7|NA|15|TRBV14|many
CASSQDQAYSYEQYF
TGTGCCAGCAGCCAAGATCAGGCATACTCCTACGAGCAGTACTTC
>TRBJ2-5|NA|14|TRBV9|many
CASSVQGIQETQYF
TGTGCCAGCAGCGTACAGGGAATCCAAGAGACCCAGTACTTC